This section outlines one TCR beta chain sequence together with its context. Its antigen has not been determined. A read error may account for a junction end that differs from germline. In total, over 600 healthy bone marrow donors made up the cohort. At the time of sampling, every cohort member was nominally healthy, though immune exposures that went unrecorded were likely present. The donor tested CMV seronegative, placing the donor among the 352 seronegative members of the cohort. A peripheral blood sample was collected from each donor, and TCR beta sequencing was performed on peripheral blood mononuclear cells. Genomic DNA extraction from the blood cell samples was performed with the Qiagen DNeasy Blood Extraction Kit. The germline V gene (reference sequence) supplies CDR1 SEHNR and CDR2 FQNEAQ. From cysteine to phenylalanine, the CDR3 is 14 amino acids long. The retained sequence is limited to the CDR3, 42 bases, with the frame set at the first base.

The data originate from a study of cytomegalovirus exposure and HLA in healthy donors (dated by TCRdb to about 2017). For the wider study: An earlier analysis of approximately 600 of the donors reported more than 250 Gb of sequence data and roughly 100 million unique TCR beta sequences from approximately 180 million T cells. Donor age, sex, ethnicity and CMV serostatus were compiled alongside the repertoire data. The study used immunosequencing to profile the T cell repertoires of more than 650 subjects and linked those repertoires to cytomegalovirus serostatus. To decide whether each TCR beta V gene segment behaved as functional or pseudogenic, an earlier analysis of approximately 620 of the donors relied on high-throughput TCR beta sequencing. HLA typing included class I and class II loci at four-digit resolution. A later genetic analysis used genome-wide SNP genotypes for about three fifths of the roughly 700 donors, treating that subset as a discovery cohort. Because of strong linkage in the cohort, roughly five DR-DQ haplotypes were treated as single units for association and clustering. Among the approximately 420 genotyped donors, roughly 80% belonged to the genetic ancestry cluster associated with self-reported Caucasian donors. The study combined high-throughput TCR immunosequencing, statistical association of individual TCRs with disease status, and machine learning to predict cytomegalovirus infection status. The number of typed donors differed by locus: roughly 629-640 for A, B, C, DRB1 and DQB1; 522 for DQA1; 606 for DPA1; and about 450 for DPB1. In a later analysis, previously published TCR beta repertoires from 550 to 700 donors were re-analyzed and high-resolution HLA genotyping was added so that TCR occurrence patterns could be studied. The study aimed to test whether cataloging public T cell receptors could reveal signatures of past pathogen exposure. An early release that covered about 600 HLA-typed donors contained about 290 gigabases of sequencing data and roughly 84 million unique TCR sequences. On average, roughly 240,000 unique TCR beta nucleotide sequences were sequenced per donor among roughly 430 genotyped donors of the cohort, with roughly 19% of those sequences being non-productive. All discovery cohort repertoires had been generated using a single sequencing platform. Rather than using new phenotypic data, the later analysis identified candidate immune exposures from TCR beta sequences and from how often those sequences occurred across donors. Besides the first cohort of roughly 640 subjects, a separate validation cohort made up of 90 to 150 different subjects was used.

Library preparation was by the immunoSEQ multiplex PCR assay. The multiplex PCR relied on a mix of 60 forward primers for TCR Vbeta segments and 13 reverse primers for TCR Jbeta segments. The CDR3 region of rearranged TCR beta genes was amplified from genomic DNA by a multiplex PCR assay. The amplified TCR beta libraries were sequenced on the Illumina HiSeq System as 87-base-pair reads. In the source study's methods: Across the roughly 670 repertoires, a later analysis counted some 81 million unique TCR beta chains, roughly 11 million of which were shared by at least two donors. A nearest-neighbor algorithm error-corrected the raw reads and collapsed the reads into unique sequences, merging closely related sequences to remove PCR and sequencing errors. CDR3 sequences were aligned to IMGT reference sequences to assign V, D and J gene segments. For a sequence to be retained, a match of at least six nucleotides was required to both a V gene segment and a J gene segment. A rearrangement was called productive if the CDR3 had no stop codons and remained in frame with V and J, and every other rearrangement was called non-productive. CDR3 was defined by IMGT convention, running from the second conserved V-encoded cysteine to the conserved J-encoded phenylalanine. The earlier analysis of 550 to 650 of the donors excluded any sequence lacking an unambiguous match to a single V gene segment. An earlier analysis of 550 to 650 of the donors classified V segments as functional when productive rearrangements were above 56.7% and as segregating when the standard deviation between donors was above 5%. To diagnose cytomegalovirus status from the catalog of TCR beta chain sequences, a statistical classification framework was built. In a later analysis, TCR nucleotide sequences were compared against IMGT/GENE-DB human TR gene sequences so that V and J genes could be assigned. Using the TCRdist pipeline, a later analysis assigned CDR3 sequences along with most-parsimonious VDJ recombination scenarios. In a later analysis, every TCR beta chain was defined by the combination of its CDR3 amino acid sequence and its V-gene family, and reads without a unique V-gene family were dropped. As a way to deal with suspected cross-contamination and a sequencing artifact, a later analysis dropped approximately 570 nucleotide sequences that were highly shared and had low generation probability. A later analysis calculated a clonal expansion index for each public chain from normalized within-repertoire ranks of inferred template counts. In a later analysis, generation probabilities were computed with a VDJ recombination model fitted to out-of-frame rearrangements, and the resulting probabilities were checked against IGoR. Hypergeometric tests were used in a later analysis to score TCR-TCR, TCR-HLA and TCR-CMV co-occurrence, with a repertoire-size bias correction applied to the TCR pairs. A later analysis estimated false discovery rates by permuting HLA or CMV assignments 20 times. A later analysis grouped co-occurring TCRs with DBSCAN, adding TCRdist sequence similarity when clustering within HLA-allele-positive subsets. Repertoires with fewer than 30,000 or more than 120,000 public chains, plus five repertoires with anomalous nucleotide sharing, were excluded from co-occurrence clustering. Sourced from immuneACCESS, this table was stored by TCRdb with only in-frame sequences that have V and J called. A share of the clones is absent; for the studies checked, an unresolved V gene accounts for under half, and the remainder has no known explanation. The V and J calls and clone size are taken from that table; D and trimming were inferred from the DNA. For this sample the table gives some 150,000 clones, of which roughly 85% were detected only once. The top ten clones comprise under 2.5% of the sample.

Overall study outcomes, separate from this receptor: A group of highly shared sequence variants was considered likely to be a technical artifact of the sequencing pipeline. Because HLA typing was missing for some donors at each locus, association tests included only the typed subset. Because counts were too low, 15 to 20 rarely observed V segments, including chromosome 9 orphons, were excluded from the earlier analysis of around 640 of the donors. While some public TCRs were present in many individuals, most TCR sequences turned up only very rarely across donors. Because the 87-base-pair reads could not distinguish some IMGT-functional V segments, including TRBV6-2 and TRBV6-3, those segments were excluded. A later genetic analysis reported fewer N-insertions in productive TCRs among donors in an Asian-associated ancestry cluster than the roughly 700-donor mean. According to a later analysis, TCR association rates differed among HLA loci, with DRB1 alleles showing the most associated TCRs and HLA-C alleles showing the fewest. For the cohort, immune exposure information was limited to CMV serostatus. An association between a missense DCLRE1C variant and V-gene and J-gene trimming of TCR beta chains was found in a later genetic analysis and replicated in an independent cohort. Only TCR beta chains were sequenced in this cohort, and the absence of alpha or paired-chain data limited detectable features. In vitro tests confirmed that a few of the cytomegalovirus-associated TCR beta chains recognize cytomegalovirus antigens. The study gave a list of more than 150 TCR beta chains associated with cytomegalovirus. In both the original and validation cohorts, the classifier was reported to diagnose cytomegalovirus status with high specificity and sensitivity. In a later analysis, several top co-occurrence clusters were reported to appear linked to parvovirus B19, influenza, CMV and Epstein-Barr virus. According to a later analysis, most CMV-associated TCR beta chains appeared to be HLA-restricted, and the HLA associations seemed to be driven largely by CMV exposure. Linkage disequilibrium might explain the correlated functional status among segregating V segments, but an unknown experimental factor could not be excluded. The authors suggested that the approach could potentially be generalized to other disease states and immunological phenotypes. A further reported finding was that TCR beta sequences accurately predicted the HLA-A and HLA-B alleles for most subjects in the first cohort. When HLA alleles, especially DR and DQ, strongly co-occurred, attributing TCR associations to individual alleles was difficult. Broadly in line with IMGT annotations, most TCR beta V segments showed up in productive rearrangements about 87% or about 30% of the time in an earlier analysis of under 700 of the donors. Compared with equally common non-associated chains, HLA-associated TCR beta chains in a later analysis were more clonally expanded and had lower generation probabilities. Specific HLA alleles were associated with more than 15,000 TCR beta sequences at a false discovery rate of 0.05 in a later analysis. Roughly uniform sequencing depth across donors was assumed in presence/absence analyses, although this assumption may not hold.

The sequence derives from a man aged 35 to 55 in good health and CMV-seronegative. Specimen: PBMCs. The chain joins TRBV7-9 to TRBJ2-5, with an unclear D gene assignment. The nucleotides are TGTTCCAGCAGCTTACACCAGTCTCAAGAGACCCAGTACTTC. Its coded protein is CSSSLHQSQETQYF. Outside the CDR3, residues come from the reference TRBV7-9 and TRBJ2-5 proteins, so the full variable domain is: DTGVSQNPRHKITKRGQNVTFRCDPISEHNRLYWYRQTLGQGPEFLTYFQNEAQLEKSRLLSDRFSAERPKGSFSTLEIQRTEQGDSAMYLCSSSLHQSQETQYFGPGTRLLVL.